The T cell receptor beta chain under discussion was sequenced for a study of T-cell memory formation after mild COVID-19 (dated by TCRdb to the early 2020s). In terms of the full investigation: TCR sequence clusters from the two donors were largely donor specific. In a couple of donors, T-cell clones that expanded and contracted after mild COVID-19 were tracked by sequencing TCRalpha and TCRbeta repertoires over time. The cohort comprised two young, previously healthy adult volunteers, one female and one male.

Sequencing was carried out with an Illumina NovaSeq 6000. TCRalpha and TCRbeta cDNA libraries were constructed by 5'RACE with constant-segment primers, with sample barcodes and unique molecular identifiers being introduced. RNA was extracted from every sample with Trizol reagent. The libraries were amplified in two PCR steps, and the second step added a second sample barcode and Illumina TruSeq adapters. Libraries were sequenced on an Illumina NovaSeq with 2 x 150 bp paired-end reads. The source study handled its data this way. Reads were demultiplexed and collapsed into UMI-guided consensus sequences with migec v1.2.7. Using mixcr v2.1.11, UMI consensuses were aligned to TRA and TRB V and J templates and then assembled into clonotypes. Clonotypes were classified as expanded or contracted when called significant by both edgeR and NoisET, with noise models trained on biological replicates. For edgeR calls, the thresholds were a false discovery rate-adjusted p below 0.01 and a log2 fold-change of 1. As an exploratory analysis of dynamics, max-normalized trajectories of the 1000 most abundant clonotypes were examined with PCA combined with hierarchical clustering. Separately sequenced CD4+ and CD8+ repertoires were used to assign the CD4 or CD8 phenotype of responding clones. The raw public reads went through TCRdb reprocessing: fastp at Q25, MiXCR clone calling, in-frame beta chains kept. Identical CDR3 protein sequences are pooled into one entry, listed with their most common genes and DNA. It is TCRdb's table, rather than the study itself, that gives the V and J calls and clone size. This sample gives around 470,000 distinct CDR3 sequences in total; 15% to 20% of them show up just once. Approximately 8.1% of the sample goes to the ten largest clones.

Comment on this clonotype: The specificity of this receptor is unknown. Base qualities are not at hand, and no much larger clone is one base apart.

The CDR3 holds 16 amino acids from the cysteine to the phenylalanine. Only the CDR3 DNA is retained, 48 bases long and in frame from the first base. For CDR1 and CDR2, the germline V gene lists SGHTA and FQGTGA. V is pruned by 2 bases and J by 6 bases, leaving 6 bases of the junction without a gene match. Ficoll-Paque density gradient centrifugation was used to isolate PBMCs. Overall study outcomes, separate from this receptor: From day 15 to 85, contracting clones showed balanced CD4/CD8 phenotypes, whereas a second wave of clones that expanded from day 15 to 37 leaned towards CD4+. The detection of some responding clones in pre-infection memory suggests that pre-existing cross-reactive memory T cells joined the SARS-CoV-2 response. Contracting CD4+ clones appeared mostly in the CM and EM memory subsets, whereas CD8+ clones were enriched in EMRA. The study covered only two mild cases, and larger cohorts including severe cases with pre-infection samples were considered necessary. Whether the second-wave clones peaking on day 37 were SARS-CoV-2 specific was not confirmed.

This chain is built from TRBV7-3 and TRBJ2-1; the junction holds 11 bases that match TRBD2. What was sequenced was PBMCs or a T cell subset sorted from them (not recorded which). The receptor was derived from an adult woman who had mild COVID-19 (a few samples of this study predate the infection). The sample titles of this study are shuffled in the database, so cell type and time point are left out; the donor was told from shared clones. The CDR3: CASSLLGTSGLNEQFF. The nucleotides are TGTGCCAGCAGCTTATTAGGGACTAGCGGCCTCAATGAGCAGTTCTTC.